Below are 24 T cell receptor beta chains sequenced from a single sample in a study of naive and memory T cell subsets. Overall study results and limits: A few larger clonotypes appeared in naive repertoires, especially CD8, possibly memory cells re-expressing CD45RA.

Antigens for these TCRs are unknown. Two oligonucleotides, mixed equimolar, formed the beta constant-region primer covering TRBC1 and TRBC2. Four rounds of PCR amplified the ligated cDNA using nested alpha and beta constant-region primers plus SP2. TCRdb independently ran MiXCR on the UMI-ligation and nested PCR reads; one entry per CDR3 protein. The repertoire holds 130,000 to 150,000 distinct CDR3 sequences, roughly 22% seen once, with around 0.097% in the top ten. The sample comprised naive CD4+ T cells from blood. These receptors all come from a human donor in good health.

This clonotype was recorded a few times. CDR3 loop: CASSSLQGTGQPQHF. The CDR3 DNA follows: TGTGCCAGCAGTTCACTGCAGGGGACCGGGCAGCCCCAGCATTTT. The V gene is TRBV6-6, the J gene TRBJ1-5; D is perhaps TRBD1 (6 bases). The CDR3 is made up of 15 amino acids. V dropped 4 bases and J dropped 7 bases, with 17 bases sitting between them. Per the germline V gene, CDR1 is MNHNY and CDR2 is SVGAGI (reference sequence).

This chain links TRBV7-2 with TRBJ2-1, with 13 bases lining up with TRBD2. This CDR3 comprises 14 residues. Germline V gene sequence: CDR1 SGHTA, CDR2 FQGNSA. Trimming took 6 bases from V and 9 from J; bases not matched to a gene: 5. The CDR3 loop is CASSWTSGSFEQFF. Here the CDR3 DNA reads TGTGCCAGCAGTTGGACTAGCGGGAGCTTTGAGCAGTTCTTC.

This clonotype showed up just a few times. This chain links TRBV27 with TRBJ2-1; no reliable D call. The V end was cut by 2 bases, the J end by 3 bases, with 5 bases between. The CDR3 consists of 13 residues. CDR1 is MNHEY and CDR2 is SMNVEV in the germline V gene (reference sequence). This chain's CDR3 is CASSLPDYNEQFF. The DNA for the CDR3 is TGTGCCAGCAGTTTACCAGACTACAATGAGCAGTTCTTC.

V and J are TRBV3-1 and TRBJ2-2; TRBD2 is a possible D gene (6 bases). Germline CDR1 reads LGHDT; CDR2 reads YNNKEL (reference sequence). The CDR3 loop spans 17 amino acids. The V and J ends lost 2 bases and 1 base respectively, with 14 bases between them. This CDR3 is CASSQLGGLLNTGELFF. The DNA of the CDR3 is TGTGCCAGCAGCCAATTGGGAGGACTTCTGAACACCGGGGAGCTGTTTTTT. The complete variable domain, with remaining parts taken from reference TRBV3-1 and TRBJ2-2, reads DTAVSQTPKYLVTQMGNDKSIKCEQNLGHDTMYWYKQDSKKFLKIMFSYNNKELIINETVPNRFSPKSPDKAHLNLHINSLELGDSAVYFCASSQLGGLLNTGELFFGEGSRLTVL.

The V and J genes are TRBV6-5 and TRBJ2-6, with D possibly TRBD2 on 5 matching bases. Germline V gene sequence: CDR1 MNHEY, CDR2 SVGAGI. The germline V and J ends were trimmed by 5 bases and 0 bases, with 17 bases remaining between them. This CDR3 spans 18 amino acids. CDR3 nucleotide sequence: TGTGCCAGCAGTCATCGGCGCGGGTCGAGCTCTGGGGCCAACGTCCTGACTTTC. It codes for CASSHRRGSSSGANVLTF.

This clonotype was seen at least ten times. The gene calls are TRBV11-2 and TRBJ2-1; 7 bases agree with TRBD2. Per the germline V gene, CDR1 is SGHAT and CDR2 is FQNNGV. J gave up 4 bases and V 1 base, and 4 bases lay outside the gene matches. The CDR3 has 15 residues. The CDR3 protein is CASSLARTSYNEQFF. The CDR3 nucleotides read TGTGCCAGCAGCTTAGCGCGGACTAGTTACAATGAGCAGTTCTTC.

This clonotype was observed at least ten times. The chain recombines TRBV6-6 with TRBJ2-3; no reliable D call. CDR1 is MNHNY and CDR2 is SVGAGI in the germline V gene (reference sequence). The CDR3 extends over 13 amino acids. V lost 6 bases and J 2 bases, leaving 9 bases between the germline ends. Here the CDR3 DNA reads TGTGCCAGCAGGTTCCGAACCACAGATACGCAGTATTTT. Its protein is CASRFRTTDTQYF.

The rearrangement links TRBV9 to TRBJ1-2, with no clear D. Trimming removed 4 bases from V and 5 bases from J, with 15 bases in between. This CDR3 has 14 amino acids. CDR1 is SGDLS and CDR2 is YYNGEE in the germline V gene. The CDR3 region is CASSPGPEIYGYTF. The CDR3 nucleotides read TGTGCCAGCAGCCCCGGGCCAGAGATATATGGCTACACCTTC.

This clonotype was counted a few times. The J gene is TRBJ2-1, the V gene TRBV20-1, with 10 bases aligning to TRBD2. Losses at the gene ends were 2 bases for V and 3 bases for J; bases not matched to a gene: 1. From germline, CDR1 is DFQATT and CDR2 SNEGSKA (reference sequence). CDR3 length equals 14 residues. CDR3 sequence reads: CSARKREGYNEQFF. The CDR3, as DNA: TGCAGTGCTAGAAAGCGGGAGGGCTACAATGAGCAGTTCTTC.

The rearrangement uses TRBV20-1 and TRBJ2-7; no reliable D call. Germline V gene sequence: CDR1 DFQATT, CDR2 SNEGSKA (reference sequence). The CDR3 is made up of 12 amino acids. Trimming stripped 1 base from V and 3 bases from J, with 7 bases between. The CDR3 nucleotides read TGCAGTGCTAGAGTTCAGCACTACGAGCAGTACTTC. Translated: CSARVQHYEQYF.

The table lists this clonotype with a few counts. The chain joins TRBV7-6 to TRBJ2-5; 7 bases agree with TRBD1. The J segment lost 1 base and the V segment lost 5 bases, leaving 7 bases of the junction unmatched. The CDR3 is 15 residues long. Germline V gene sequence: CDR1 SGHVS, CDR2 FNYEAQ. The CDR3 region has the DNA TGTGCCAGCAGCGACGGGACAGCGCGCCAAGAGACCCAGTACTTC. Translation: CASSDGTARQETQYF.

This clonotype was counted once. The rearrangement joins TRBV19 to TRBJ1-1; D perhaps matches TRBD1 (5 bases). V was pared by 3 bases and J by 6 bases, with 20 bases between. The CDR3 loop spans 16 amino acids. Germline CDR1 LNHDA, CDR2 SQIVND (reference sequence). The CDR3 nucleotides read TGTGCCAGTAGTATTTTCGTCGTTGGGGGAAGCGCTGAAGCTTTCTTT. Amino acids: CASSIFVVGGSAEAFF.

This rearrangement joins TRBV27 to TRBJ2-2; tentatively, D is TRBD1 (5 bases). Germline loops: CDR1 MNHEY, CDR2 SMNVEV (reference sequence). V shed 2 bases and J shed 7 bases, with 17 bases lying between them. The CDR3 loop spans 16 amino acids. CDR3 amino acids: CASSLTAQGVGGELFF. In DNA form, the CDR3 reads TGTGCCAGCAGTTTAACCGCCCAGGGCGTCGGCGGGGAGCTGTTTTTT.

This clonotype was picked up a small number of times. The chain has TRBV7-2 and TRBJ2-6; D could derive from TRBD1 or TRBD2 (5 bases each). Germline V gene data show CDR1 as SGHTA and CDR2 as FQGNSA. This CDR3 region has 16 residues. The germline V and J ends were trimmed by 1 base and 4 bases, with 11 bases remaining between them. The CDR3 nucleotides read TGTGCCAGCAGCTTAGGGTCGGGGACCGGGGCCAACGTCCTGACTTTC. Translated: CASSLGSGTGANVLTF.

The genes are TRBV6-1 and TRBJ2-2; 7 nucleotides match TRBD1. The CDR3 sequence is 17 residues long. V lost 2 bases and J lost 4; bases outside the gene matches: 10. Germline V CDR1 and CDR2: MNHNS, SASEGT. CDR3 in DNA: TGTGCCAGCAGTGAAAGGCACTGGACAGGAGGCACCGGGGAGCTGTTTTTT. Encoded protein: CASSERHWTGGTGELFF.

This clonotype was counted only a few times. The J gene is TRBJ1-6, the V gene TRBV5-1; no reliable D call. The germline V and J ends were trimmed by 4 bases and 7 bases, with 9 bases remaining between them. The germline CDR1 and CDR2 sequences are SGHRS and YFSETQ. The CDR3 totals 13 residues. The CDR3 DNA sequence: TGCGCCAGCAGCCCCGTGTCGAATTCACCCCTCCACTTT. Translation gives CASSPVSNSPLHF. The full variable domain, rest sourced from reference TRBV5-1 and TRBJ1-6, is KAGVTQTPRYLIKTRGQQVTLSCSPISGHRSVSWYQQTPGQGLQFLFEYFSETQRNKGNFPGRFSGRQFSNSRSEMNVSTLELGDSALYLCASSPVSNSPLHFGNGTRLTVT.

This clonotype was detected ten times or more. The J gene is TRBJ2-1, the V gene TRBV12-3 or TRBV12-4; 11 positions agree with TRBD2. The CDR3 consists of 15 residues. The V gene end was trimmed by 5 bases and the J gene end by 3 bases; junction bases not matched to a gene: 3. The CDR3 spells CASSKGLADYNEQFF. CDR3 nucleotides: TGTGCCAGCAGTAAGGGACTAGCGGACTACAATGAGCAGTTCTTC.

V and J are TRBV5-1 and TRBJ2-7; 8 nucleotides agree with TRBD1. Looked up from germline, CDR1 is SGHRS and CDR2 is YFSETQ. The CDR3 is 13 amino acids. The V gene end was trimmed by 4 bases and the J gene end by 6 bases; junction bases not matched to a gene: 6. CDR3 DNA sequence: TGCGCCAGCAGCATTGGACAGGGCGGCGAGCAGTACTTC. Residues: CASSIGQGGEQYF.

This clonotype came up a few times. The CDR3 sequence: CASSLQGVANIQYF. Here the CDR3 DNA reads TGCGCCAGCAGCTTACAGGGGGTCGCGAACATTCAGTACTTC. The J gene is TRBJ2-4, the V gene TRBV5-1; TRBD1 matches at 8 bases. The V segment lost 2 bases and the J segment 7 bases; nucleotides outside the gene matches: 5. Germline V gene data show CDR1 as SGHRS and CDR2 as YFSETQ. The CDR3 covers 14 residues.

The table lists this clonotype with a few counts. The V and J genes are TRBV7-9 and TRBJ2-2, with D perhaps TRBD1 (6 bases). The germline CDR1 and CDR2 sequences are SEHNR and FQNEAQ (reference sequence). The V end lost 5 bases, the J end lost 7 bases, and 20 bases lay between the germline ends. The CDR3 totals 16 residues. DNA of the CDR3: TGTGCCAGCAGCCGAACCGGGGCAGGGGCCGGCGGGGAGCTGTTTTTT. Its translation: CASSRTGAGAGGELFF.

This sequence joins TRBV5-4 and TRBJ2-3, with TRBD1 matching over 9 bases. There are 15 residues in the CDR3. Germline values: CDR1 SGHNT, CDR2 YYREEE (reference sequence). The ends lost 4 bases at V and 3 bases at J; junction bases unmatched: 6. The CDR3 spells CASSPDRGRTDTQYF. CDR3 sequence (DNA): TGTGCCAGCAGCCCCGACAGGGGGAGGACAGATACGCAGTATTTT.

This clonotype was counted many times. The chain is built from TRBV5-1 and TRBJ1-2; D call uncertain. This CDR3 spans 12 amino acids. V was shortened by 0 bases and J by 8 bases, with 8 bases between the two germline ends. Per germline, CDR1 SGHRS and CDR2 YFSETQ. In nucleotides, the CDR3 is TGCGCCAGCAGCTTGGCCATGAGCGGCTACACCTTC. Residues: CASSLAMSGYTF.

There are a few counts of this clonotype. The J gene is TRBJ1-5, the V gene TRBV5-5, with D perhaps matching TRBD1 (5 bases). The CDR3 runs to 17 residues. V lost 4 bases and J lost 0, with 17 bases in between. Germline V CDR1 and CDR2: SGHKS, YYEKEE (reference sequence). CDR3 coding DNA: TGTGCCAGCAGCCTCCAGGGAGGGCTCCATAGCAATCAGCCCCAGCATTTT. It specifies CASSLQGGLHSNQPQHF.

This clonotype showed up many times. The genes are TRBV29-1 and TRBJ1-4; D gene uncertain. Germline-derived CDR1 and CDR2 are SQVTM and ANQGSEA. V lost 7 bases and J 7 bases, leaving 13 bases between the germline ends. This CDR3 is 12 amino acids long. The CDR3, as DNA: TGCAGCGCCGCAGACACGGGTGAAAAACTGTTTTTT. Translated: CSAADTGEKLFF.